The present T cell receptor (beta chain) was sequenced within a study of shared clonotypes between healthy human individuals. Study in general: Samples came from a couple of female and three male donors aged 18 to 49.

Notes on the study in general: Compared with clonotypes that all four donors shared, non-shared clonotypes had lower generation probabilities. Though the depth was large, rarefaction showed that sorted-subset sequencing was incomplete.

The CDR3 contains 13 residues. Germline V gives CDR1 LNHDA, CDR2 SQIVND (reference sequence). The V end lost 8 bases, the J end lost 3 bases, and 13 bases lay between the germline ends. In regard to this clone: Its antigen is as yet unknown.

The authors loaded roughly 200 ng DNA, roughly 27,000 T cell genomes, into sorted-subset replicate PCRs. TCRdb's copy holds only in-frame clones and misses some; the assay was immunoSEQ multiplex PCR. The data show approximately 640,000 clones, with about two thirds seen just once and approximately 2% held by the top ten. The receptor's source is a woman younger than 45 in good health. This chain connects TRBV19 to TRBJ2-5; D is possibly TRBD1 or TRBD2 (5 bases each). Source material: memory CD4+ T cells sorted from blood. Stated subset: CD45RA-negative fraction. CDR3: CASRDRAKETQYF. CDR3 sequence (DNA): TGTGCCAGTCGGGACCGAGCAAAAGAGACCCAGTACTTC.